This T cell receptor beta chain was identified during a study of blood T cell repertoires in COVID-19. Study-wide context: Sites across the United States, Italy and Spain contributed samples from acute and convalescent COVID-19. Sample material is recorded as cDNA or gDNA derived from T cells, B-cell-depleted T cells, or PBMCs.

CDR3 length: 15 amino acids. From germline, CDR1 is LGHNA and CDR2 YNFKEQ. Trimming took off 0 bases at V and 9 bases at J, with 18 bases between the two ends. In the study's own analysis: Amplified reference gene primers provided the basis for estimating nucleated cell counts. The assay was immunoSEQ multiplex PCR, and TCRdb's table has in-frame clones only and misses some. That table gives V, J and clone size, and the DNA gave D and trimming. The table includes tens of thousands of clones, 77% detected once. The sample comprised peripheral blood. This sequence originates from a human donor in a cohort sampled during active COVID-19. The gene calls are TRBV4-2 and TRBJ2-7; TRBD1 might be the D (5 bases). CDR3 coding DNA: TGTGCCAGCAGCCAAGATCATGCAGGGTCAATAGGGCAGTACTTC. This codes for CASSQDHAGSIGQYF.